This record looks at one TCR beta chain sequence and its context. Its antigen specificity is not known. Per-nucleotide qualities are absent, and no much larger clonotype sits a single base away. The entry originates in a study of CD4 T cells in lung cancer (dated by TCRdb to between 2018 and 2021). With regard to the full study: In the study, blood T cells from NSCLC patients were screened for responses to candidate mutation-encoded neoepitopes, and neoantigen-specific CD4+ T-cell clones and TCRs were isolated. A handful of patients undergoing curative-intent resections for stage I-III non-small cell lung cancer provided the tumor and non-adjacent lung tissue. TCRB deep sequencing tracked the frequency of neoantigen-specific clonotypes in tumor resections, non-adjacent lung and cultured T-cell products. Aged 60 to 69 when blood was donated, the resected patients, most of whom were former smokers, had either lung adenocarcinoma or squamous cell carcinoma. Treatments the patients had received before donating blood included platinum chemotherapy, and some of the patients were given nivolumab or pembrolizumab.

Study-wide findings and limitations: Some blood-derived responses might be explained by in vitro priming of naive T cells or cross-reactivity rather than by memory responses to the cancer.

CDR1 and CDR2 are drawn from the germline V gene: MDHEN, SYDVKM. The CDR3 contains 15 residues, cysteine and phenylalanine counted. The kept DNA is CDR3 alone, 45 bases in frame from the first base. V trim: 2 bases; J trim: 2 bases; unmatched bases: 4. The library relied on the immunoSEQ multiplex PCR assay. DNA was isolated with Qiagen DNeasy or QIAamp micro DNA kits and TCRB sequenced with the Adaptive Biotechnology human TCRB sequencing kit. TCRB libraries were sequenced on an Illumina MiSeq. As for how the authors treated the data: The kit provider's software was used to analyze TCRB sequence data, and Fisher's exact test was used to test clonotype templates for tumor enrichment. Not all clones reach the TCRdb copy of this immuneACCESS table, which keeps in-frame sequences only. Checked studies attribute under half of the gap to unresolved V genes and leave the rest unexplained. That table is the source of V, J and clone size, and D and trimming were worked out from the DNA. Within this sample are about 10,000 clones, with 50% to 80% of them counted one time only. 15% to 17% of the sample goes to the ten largest clones.

Non-adjacent lung tissue was taken as far as possible from the malignant lesion, at least 3 cm away, from the same resection. In this chain, TRBV28 is recombined with TRBJ2-3; 7 middle bases align to TRBD2. The sequence came from a man aged 55 to 70 with non-small cell lung cancer. Sample: normal lung tissue taken away from the tumor. The nucleotide sequence reads TGTGCCAGCAGTTTACCTAGCGGAATCACAGATACGCAGTATTTT. It is translated as CASSLPSGITDTQYF.